The 18 T cell receptor beta chains below come from one sample, sequenced in a study of blood T cell repertoires in COVID-19. Assay used: immunoSEQ multiplex PCR; TCRdb lists only in-frame clones, some missing. This table has some 130,000 clones, about 91% appearing once. The sequenced sample was peripheral blood. The source of these receptors is a man aged 50 or older with acute or convalescent COVID-19.

The rearrangement joins TRBV5-1 to TRBJ1-1; 7 nucleotides agree with TRBD1. The CDR3 has 14 amino acids. Germline CDR1 is SGHRS and CDR2 is YFSETQ. V shed 4 bases and J 3 bases; nucleotides not matched to a gene: 6. The CDR3 reads CASSRDSWDTEAFF. The CDR3 bases are TGCGCCAGCAGCCGGGACAGTTGGGACACTGAAGCTTTCTTT. The complete variable domain, with remaining parts taken from reference TRBV5-1 and TRBJ1-1, reads KAGVTQTPRYLIKTRGQQVTLSCSPISGHRSVSWYQQTPGQGLQFLFEYFSETQRNKGNFPGRFSGRQFSNSRSEMNVSTLELGDSALYLCASSRDSWDTEAFFGQGTRLTVV.

The V gene is TRBV5-1, the J gene TRBJ2-2; tentative D call: TRBD1 (6 bases). V lost 0 bases and J lost 1, with 7 bases in between. The CDR3 length is 15 residues. Per the germline V gene, CDR1 is SGHRS and CDR2 is YFSETQ. The CDR3 loop is CASSLVGGNTGELFF. CDR3 sequence (DNA): TGCGCCAGCAGCTTGGTAGGGGGGAACACCGGGGAGCTGTTTTTT.

The V call is TRBV28, the J call TRBJ1-2; D unclear. This CDR3 comprises 18 residues. From germline, CDR1 is MDHEN and CDR2 SYDVKM. V dropped 4 bases and J dropped 3 bases, with 24 bases sitting between them. CDR3 nucleotides: TGTGCCAGCAGTTCTGGTAGAGGAACCCCTTCTTGGGACTATGGCTACACCTTC. This codes for CASSSGRGTPSWDYGYTF.

The rearrangement joins TRBV12-5 to TRBJ2-1, with 7 bases lining up with TRBD2. The ends lost 7 bases at V and 3 bases at J; junction bases unmatched: 6. The CDR3 sequence is 14 residues long. Germline CDR1 LGHNT, CDR2 FRNRAP. The CDR3 sequence: CASVAGAFYNEQFF. The CDR3 DNA reads as TGTGCTAGTGTAGCGGGCGCCTTCTACAATGAGCAGTTCTTC.

The chain employs TRBV7-9 and TRBJ2-7; D may be TRBD1 (6 bases). Germline V lookup: CDR1 SEHNR, CDR2 FQNEAQ (reference sequence). The CDR3 runs to 13 residues. V lost 5 bases and J 6 bases, leaving 14 bases between the germline ends. This CDR3 is CASSRTVGSEQYF. The CDR3 DNA is TGTGCCAGCAGCCGGACAGTCGGATCCGAGCAGTACTTC.

Here the CDR3 reads CASSSQTTGYNEQFF. The CDR3 nucleotides are TGTGCCAGCAGCTCTCAAACCACTGGTTACAATGAGCAGTTCTTC. The chain recombines TRBV7-8 with TRBJ2-1; D remains ambiguous. V shed 4 bases and J shed 4 bases, with 14 bases lying between them. The CDR3 runs to 15 residues. Germline CDR1 and CDR2: SGHVS and FQNEAQ.

For the CDR3, the DNA is TGTGCCAGCAGCCGGGGGTACAATTCACCCCTCCACTTT. Translating it yields CASSRGYNSPLHF. The rearrangement joins TRBV11-2 to TRBJ1-6; D is possibly TRBD1 (5 bases). Germline loops: CDR1 SGHAT, CDR2 FQNNGV. CDR3 length equals 13 residues. Trimming took 5 bases from V and 7 from J, leaving 9 bases between them.

The chain couples TRBV5-1 to TRBJ2-5; 8 positions agree with TRBD1. J gave up 5 bases and V 4 bases, and 13 bases lay outside the gene matches. There are 16 residues in the CDR3. The germline V gene has CDR1 SGHRS and CDR2 YFSETQ. CDR3 amino acids: CASSEKGQVRRETQYF. CDR3 DNA: TGCGCCAGCAGCGAAAAGGGACAGGTCCGGCGGGAGACCCAGTACTTC. The full variable domain, with the rest looked up from reference TRBV5-1 and TRBJ2-5, is KAGVTQTPRYLIKTRGQQVTLSCSPISGHRSVSWYQQTPGQGLQFLFEYFSETQRNKGNFPGRFSGRQFSNSRSEMNVSTLELGDSALYLCASSEKGQVRRETQYFGPGTRLLVL.

The chain has TRBV28 and TRBJ1-2; D gene ambiguous. Trimming removed 10 bases at V and 7 bases at J, with 13 bases between. From germline, CDR1 is MDHEN and CDR2 SYDVKM. The CDR3 length is 11 residues. CDR3 sequence: CAITSGFGYTF. The DNA of the CDR3 is TGTGCCATCACAAGCGGGTTTGGCTACACCTTC.

This CDR3 reads CASSQPLGKLFF. CDR3 bases: TGTGCCAGCAGCCAGCCACTTGGAAAACTGTTTTTT. The V gene is TRBV3-1 (or the pseudogene TRBV3-2), the J gene TRBJ1-4, with D unclear. There are 12 residues in the CDR3. Per the germline V gene, CDR1 is LGHDT and CDR2 is YNNKEL (reference sequence). Trimming took 3 bases from V and 10 from J, leaving 9 bases between them.

In regard to this clone: Its ends do not fully match the called genes, so a read error is possible. The genes are TRBV7-8 and TRBJ2-2; perhaps TRBD2 as D (5 bases). The germline V gene has CDR1 SGHVS and CDR2 FQNEAQ. The CDR3 covers 16 residues. CDR3: CASSSGLLANTGELFF. CDR3 DNA: TGTGCCAGCAGCTCTGGACTTCTCGCGAATACCGGGGAGCTGTTTTTT. Variable domain in full (rest from reference TRBV7-8 and TRBJ2-2): GAGVSQSPRYKVAKRGQDVALRCDPISGHVSLFWYQQALGQGPEFLTYFQNEAQLDKSGLPSDRFFAERPEGSVSTLKIQRTQQEDSAVYLCASSSGLLANTGELFFGEGSRLTVL.

This clone was recorded a few times. The chain combines TRBV12-3 or TRBV12-4 with TRBJ2-1, with 11 nucleotides matching TRBD2. The junction had 5 bases not matched to a gene; V was cut back by 1 base and J by 15 bases. The CDR3 extends over 13 amino acids. This CDR3 reads CASSLELAGEGFF. The CDR3 DNA reads as TGTGCCAGCAGTTTAGAACTAGCGGGAGAGGGGTTCTTC.

V gene TRBV4-1 combines with J gene TRBJ1-2; 11 nucleotides agree with TRBD1. Germline assignment: CDR1 MGHRA and CDR2 YSYEKL. The CDR3 has 17 amino acids. The V gene end was trimmed by 3 bases and the J gene end by 5 bases; junction bases not matched to a gene: 11. The CDR3 sequence: CASSHPGNGQGAYGYTF. For the CDR3, the DNA is TGCGCCAGCAGCCATCCCGGAAACGGACAGGGGGCGTATGGCTACACCTTC.

The J gene is TRBJ1-1, the V gene TRBV19; possible D gene TRBD1, 6 bases. This CDR3 has 14 amino acids. The germline V gene encodes CDR1 LNHDA and CDR2 SQIVND (reference sequence). V lost 9 bases and J lost 11, with 25 bases in between. CDR3 sequence reads: CASQRQPLGGEAFF. The CDR3 DNA reads TGTGCCAGCCAGAGACAGCCCTTAGGGGGTGAGGCTTTCTTT.

The CDR3 DNA reads as TGTGCCAGCAGCCAATGGCGGGGGGCGCCAGATACGCAGTATTTT. Its protein is CASSQWRGAPDTQYF. This chain joins TRBV7-2 and TRBJ2-3; 8 bases line up with TRBD2. The CDR3 length is 15 residues. Losses at the gene ends were 5 bases for V and 4 bases for J; bases not matched to a gene: 8. Germline CDR1 SGHTA, CDR2 FQGNSA.

The rearrangement uses TRBV15 and TRBJ1-5; TRBD1 matches at 10 bases. Germline values: CDR1 LNHNV, CDR2 YYDKDF (reference sequence). The CDR3 runs 14 residues. The V and J ends lost 6 bases and 6 bases, in that order; junction bases with no gene match: 5. CDR3 sequence (DNA): TGTGCCACCAGTCCGGGACAGGGGAGTCAGCCCCAGCATTTT. This codes for CATSPGQGSQPQHF.

J is TRBJ1-1 and V is TRBV6-5, with D possibly matching TRBD1 (6 bases). V was shortened by 5 bases and J by 6 bases, with 13 bases between the two germline ends. CDR1 and CDR2 from the germline V gene are MNHEY and SVGAGI. The CDR3 runs to 13 residues. The CDR3 bases are TGTGCCAGCAGTATACAGGGCCGGGCTGAAGCTTTCTTT. It encodes CASSIQGRAEAFF.

This clone was detected only once. V is TRBV2 and J is TRBJ1-1; D perhaps matches TRBD1 (6 bases). CDR3 length equals 13 residues. Looked up from germline, CDR1 is SNHLY and CDR2 is FYNNEI. V was clipped by 3 bases and J by 1 base, with 6 bases between them. CDR3 residues: CASSDRGNTEAFF. For the CDR3, the DNA is TGTGCCAGCAGTGACAGGGGGAACACTGAAGCTTTCTTT.